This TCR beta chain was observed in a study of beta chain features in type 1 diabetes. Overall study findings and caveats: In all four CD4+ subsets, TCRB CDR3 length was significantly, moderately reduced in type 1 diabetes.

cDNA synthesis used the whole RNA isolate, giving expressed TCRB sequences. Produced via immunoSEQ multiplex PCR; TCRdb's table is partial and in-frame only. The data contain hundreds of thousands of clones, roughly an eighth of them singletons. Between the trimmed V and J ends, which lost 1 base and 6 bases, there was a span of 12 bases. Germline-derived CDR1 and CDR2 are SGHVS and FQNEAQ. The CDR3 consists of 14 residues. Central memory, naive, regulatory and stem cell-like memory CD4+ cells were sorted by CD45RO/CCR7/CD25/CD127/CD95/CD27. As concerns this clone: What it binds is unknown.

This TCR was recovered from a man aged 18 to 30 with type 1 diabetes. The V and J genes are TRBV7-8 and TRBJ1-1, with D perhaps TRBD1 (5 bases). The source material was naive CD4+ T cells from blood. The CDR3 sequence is CASSLERGNSEAFF. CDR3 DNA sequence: TGTGCCAGCAGCTTAGAGAGGGGCAACTCTGAAGCTTTCTTT.